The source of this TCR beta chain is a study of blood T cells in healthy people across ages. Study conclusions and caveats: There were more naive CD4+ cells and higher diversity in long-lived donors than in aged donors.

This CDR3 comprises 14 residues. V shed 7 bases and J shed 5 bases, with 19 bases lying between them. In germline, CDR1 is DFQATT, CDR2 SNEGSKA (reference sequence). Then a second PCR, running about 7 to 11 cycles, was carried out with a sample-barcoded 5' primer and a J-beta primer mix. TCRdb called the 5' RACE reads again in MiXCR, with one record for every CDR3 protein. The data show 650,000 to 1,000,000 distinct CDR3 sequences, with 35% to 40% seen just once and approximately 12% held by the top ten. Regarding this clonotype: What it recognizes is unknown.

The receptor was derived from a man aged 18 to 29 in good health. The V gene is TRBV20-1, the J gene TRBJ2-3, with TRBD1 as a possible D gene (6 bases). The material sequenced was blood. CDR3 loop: CSVLRGAGKDTQYF. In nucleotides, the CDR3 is TGCAGTGTACTCAGGGGTGCTGGGAAAGATACGCAGTATTTT.